The 11 T cell receptor beta chains below all came from one sample that was sequenced in a study of identical twins' blood T cells. TCRdb independently ran MiXCR on the 5' RACE reads; one entry per CDR3 protein. The sample yields 400,000 or so distinct CDR3 sequences, roughly 27% seen once. The source material was PBMCs. The receptors originated from a woman aged 18 to 50 in good health.

Notes on this clonotype: This could be a read error, since a much larger clone is one nucleotide away. The J gene is TRBJ1-4, the V gene TRBV27; D is ambiguous. Germline V gene lookup returns CDR1 MNHEY and CDR2 SMNVEV (reference sequence). This CDR3 is 12 amino acids long. V dropped 4 bases and J dropped 6 bases, with 6 bases sitting between them. The chain's CDR3 is CASSSPHEKLFF. Written as DNA, the CDR3 is TGTGCCAGCAGTTCCCCCCATGAAAAACTGTTTTTT.

This clonotype was counted ten times or more. This chain joins TRBV20-1 and TRBJ2-7; no clear D gene. Germline-derived CDR1 and CDR2 are DFQATT and SNEGSKA (reference sequence). The CDR3 spans 14 residues. Trimming removed 0 bases from V and 3 bases from J, with 12 bases in between. The CDR3 sequence: CSARDGRQDYEQYF. The DNA for the CDR3 is TGCAGTGCTAGAGATGGAAGGCAGGACTACGAGCAGTACTTC.

This clonotype was recorded at least ten times. The V and J genes are TRBV5-1 and TRBJ2-1; D gene uncertain. Trimming took off 0 bases at V and 0 bases at J, with 4 bases between the two ends. The germline V gene encodes CDR1 SGHRS and CDR2 YFSETQ. The CDR3 has 14 residues. The CDR3 reads CASSLESSYNEQFF. CDR3 sequence (DNA): TGCGCCAGCAGCTTGGAGAGCTCCTACAATGAGCAGTTCTTC.

The J gene is TRBJ1-2, the V gene TRBV29-1; D gene ambiguous. This CDR3 contains 13 residues. The V and J ends lost 0 bases and 7 bases respectively, with 12 bases between them. Per germline, CDR1 SQVTM and CDR2 ANQGSEA. The CDR3 here is CSVEEWRESGYTF. CDR3 nucleotide sequence: TGCAGCGTTGAAGAATGGAGGGAGAGTGGCTACACCTTC.

The V gene is TRBV7-6, the J gene TRBJ2-1; D is unclear. V lost 5 bases to trimming and J lost 4 bases, with 12 bases between them. Germline CDR1 reads SGHVS; CDR2 reads FNYEAQ. The CDR3 has 14 residues. The CDR3 DNA follows: TGTGCCAGCAGCCCCCAGATTGAATACAATGAGCAGTTCTTC. Encoded protein: CASSPQIEYNEQFF.

This clonotype was detected a few times. The chain links TRBV20-1 to TRBJ2-2; a weak D match, TRBD1 (6 bases). The CDR3 covers 16 residues. CDR1 is DFQATT, CDR2 SNEGSKA, per germline (reference sequence). V lost 5 bases and J lost 1, with 17 bases in between. CDR3 amino acids: CSAFKTGTLNTGELFF. In DNA, the CDR3 is TGCAGTGCTTTTAAAACGGGGACACTGAACACCGGGGAGCTGTTTTTT.

This clonotype turned up a few times. The gene calls are TRBV7-6 and TRBJ2-5, with 8 bases identical to TRBD1. Germline V gene data show CDR1 as SGHVS and CDR2 as FNYEAQ. The CDR3 is 15 amino acids. J lost 0 bases, V lost 5 bases, and 5 bases had no gene match. CDR3 protein: CASSTWTGYQETQYF. Here the CDR3 DNA reads TGTGCCAGCAGCACATGGACAGGGTACCAAGAGACCCAGTACTTC. Drawing the rest from reference TRBV7-6 and TRBJ2-5, the complete variable domain is GAGVSQSPRYKVTKRGQDVALRCDPISGHVSLYWYRQALGQGPEFLTYFNYEAQQDKSGLPNDRFSAERPEGSISTLTIQRTEQRDSAMYRCASSTWTGYQETQYFGPGTRLLVL.

J is TRBJ2-2 and V is TRBV24-1; possible D gene TRBD1, 6 bases. There are 14 residues in the CDR3. V shed 4 bases and J shed 5 bases, with 10 bases lying between them. The V gene's germline CDR1 is KGHDR and CDR2 SFDVKD. CDR3 protein: CATSDYRDTGELFF. The CDR3 DNA follows: TGTGCCACCAGTGACTACAGGGATACCGGGGAGCTGTTTTTT.

This clonotype was recorded a few times. The chain links TRBV4-3 to TRBJ1-2; D ambiguous. Between the trimmed V and J ends, which lost 6 bases and 0 bases, there was a span of 14 bases. Germline lookup yields CDR1 LGHNA and CDR2 YSLEER. The CDR3 extends over 15 amino acids. This CDR3 reads CASRRLDGTNYGYTF. DNA of the CDR3: TGCGCCAGCAGGCGTTTGGACGGAACTAACTATGGCTACACCTTC.

This clonotype was seen only a few times. This sequence joins TRBV2 and TRBJ2-5; D is possibly TRBD2 (5 bases). V lost 8 bases and J 0 bases, leaving 7 bases between the germline ends. The CDR3 consists of 12 residues. CDR1 and CDR2 (germline): SNHLY, FYNNEI. In DNA, the CDR3 is TGTGCCAGCGCCGGGAACCAAGAGACCCAGTACTTC. Its protein is CASAGNQETQYF. The whole variable domain, filled in from reference TRBV2 and TRBJ2-5, reads EPEVTQTPSHQVTQMGQEVILRCVPISNHLYFYWYRQILGQKVEFLVSFYNNEISEKSEIFDDQFSVERPDGSNFTLKIRSTKLEDSAMYFCASAGNQETQYFGPGTRLLVL.

This sequence joins TRBV7-9 and TRBJ2-7; D is ambiguous. CDR1 SEHNR and CDR2 FQNEAQ come from the germline V gene (reference sequence). Trimming cost V 0 bases and J 0 bases, with 9 bases left between them. CDR3 length: 15 residues. In DNA, the CDR3 is TGTGCCAGCAGCTTAGCGTCACAAAACTCCTACGAGCAGTACTTC. This gives the protein CASSLASQNSYEQYF.